What follows is one T cell receptor (beta chain) and its context. The data are from a study of blood T cell repertoires in COVID-19. Across the whole study: Specimens from acute and convalescent COVID-19 originated in the United States, Italy and Spain. Sources were T cells, B-cell-depleted T cells, or PBMCs; the material itself was cDNA or gDNA.

CDR1 is LGHDT, CDR2 YNNKEL, per germline (reference sequence). With 0 bases clipped from V and 6 bases from J, the junction kept 5 bases outside the gene matches. CDR3 length equals 15 residues. Repertoires were generated with immunoSEQ multiplex PCR, while TCRdb's copy carries only in-frame clones and drops some. The sample consists of under 250,000 clones, 80% to 90% of them appearing once. Participants spanned ages about 18 to 90 years and resided in 20 to 30 US areas. Clinical histories supplied by participants themselves formed the basis of cohort assignment. The rearrangement links TRBV3-1 (or the pseudogene TRBV3-2) to TRBJ2-7; 10 bases map to TRBD2. The sequence came from a woman aged 18-29 years in a cohort exposed to, infected with or recovered from COVID-19 (not recorded which). The sample consisted of PBMCs or T cells enriched from blood (not recorded which). CDR3 in DNA: TGTGCCAGCAGCCAAGAGGGACTAGCGCCTCCCGAGCAGTACTTC. Translated, it gives CASSQEGLAPPEQYF.